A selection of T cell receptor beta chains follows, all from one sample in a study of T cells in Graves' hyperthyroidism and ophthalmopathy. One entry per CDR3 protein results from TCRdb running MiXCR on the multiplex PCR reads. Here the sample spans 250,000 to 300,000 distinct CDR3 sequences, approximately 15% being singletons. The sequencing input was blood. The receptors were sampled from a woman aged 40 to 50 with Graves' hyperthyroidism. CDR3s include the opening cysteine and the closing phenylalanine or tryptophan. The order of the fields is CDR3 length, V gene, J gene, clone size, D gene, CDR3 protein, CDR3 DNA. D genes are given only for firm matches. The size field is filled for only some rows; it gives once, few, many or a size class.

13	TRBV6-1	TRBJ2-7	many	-	CATMGLDAYEQYF	TGTGCCACCATGGGGCTAGACGCCTACGAGCAGTACTTC
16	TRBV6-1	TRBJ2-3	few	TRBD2	CASSEAPGRARDTQYF	TGTGCCAGCAGTGAAGCGCCCGGGAGGGCCAGGGATACGCAGTATTTT
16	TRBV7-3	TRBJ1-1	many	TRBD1	CASSPGQGAGGTEAFF	TGTGCCAGCAGCCCGGGACAGGGGGCTGGGGGCACTGAAGCTTTCTTT
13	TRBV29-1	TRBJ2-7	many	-	CSVELDSSYEQYF	TGCAGCGTTGAATTGGACAGCTCCTACGAGCAGTACTTC
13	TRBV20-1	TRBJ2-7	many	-	CSARRTRGYEQYF	TGCAGTGCTAGGAGGACAAGAGGCTACGAGCAGTACTTC
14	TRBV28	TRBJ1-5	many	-	CASSLSWGNQPQHF	TGTGCCAGCAGTTTGTCCTGGGGCAATCAGCCCCAGCATTTT
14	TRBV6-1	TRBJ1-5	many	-	CASSQQGSNQPQHF	TGTGCCAGCAGTCAACAGGGTAGCAATCAGCCCCAGCATTTT
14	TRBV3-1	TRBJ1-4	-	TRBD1	CASSPRGLEEKLFF	TGTGCCAGCAGCCCCAGGGGGCTGGAGGAAAAACTGTTTTTT
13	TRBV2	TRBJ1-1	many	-	CASSDRVNTEAFF	TGTGCCAGCAGTGACAGGGTGAACACTGAAGCTTTCTTT
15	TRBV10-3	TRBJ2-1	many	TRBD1	CAISPGQGANNEQFF	TGTGCCATCAGCCCGGGACAGGGGGCGAACAATGAGCAGTTCTTC
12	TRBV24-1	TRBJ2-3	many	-	CATRSGFGTQYF	TGTGCCACCAGGTCCGGGTTTGGTACGCAGTATTTT
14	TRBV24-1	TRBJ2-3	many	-	CATSAGRVGDTQYF	TGTGCCACCAGTGCGGGCAGGGTTGGCGATACGCAGTATTTT
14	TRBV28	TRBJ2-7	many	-	CASSLQALSYEQYF	TGTGCCAGCAGTTTACAGGCCCTCTCCTACGAGCAGTACTTC
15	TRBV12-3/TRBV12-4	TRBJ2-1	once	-	CASSIGGTSYNEQFF	TGTGCCAGCAGCATAGGGGGAACGTCCTACAATGAGCAGTTCTTC
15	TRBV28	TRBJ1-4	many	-	CASSLMRGANEKLFF	TGTGCCAGCAGCCTTATGAGGGGGGCTAATGAAAAACTGTTTTTT
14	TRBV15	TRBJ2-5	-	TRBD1	CATSRGGQGQTQYF	TGTGCCACCAGCAGAGGCGGACAGGGACAGACCCAGTACTTC
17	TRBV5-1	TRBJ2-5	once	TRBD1	CASSTGGKVAVQENQYF	TGCGCCAGCAGCACAGGGGGAAAAGTTGCCGTCCAAGAGAACCAGTACTTC
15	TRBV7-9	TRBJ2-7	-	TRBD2	CASSPKVGGPLEQYF	TGTGCCAGCAGCCCCAAGGTGGGAGGGCCGCTCGAGCAGTACTTC
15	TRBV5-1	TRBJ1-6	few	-	CASSLVEGGNPPLHF	TGCGCCAGCAGCTTGGTCGAGGGGGGGAATCCACCCCTCCACTTT
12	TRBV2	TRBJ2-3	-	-	CASRTDTDTQYF	TGTGCCAGCAGGACAGATACAGATACGCAGTATTTT
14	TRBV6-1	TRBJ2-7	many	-	CASGRVLPPYEQYF	TGTGCCAGCGGGCGGGTCCTACCTCCCTACGAGCAGTACTTC
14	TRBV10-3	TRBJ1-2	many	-	CAIGLEGQAYGYTF	TGTGCCATTGGCCTGGAGGGCCAGGCCTATGGCTACACCTTC
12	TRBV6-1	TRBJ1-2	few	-	CATTRGGFGYTF	TGTGCCACCACCCGGGGGGGTTTTGGCTACACCTTC
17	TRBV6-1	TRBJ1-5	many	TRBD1	CASSRFTGAGGGQPQHF	TGTGCCAGCAGCCGCTTTACAGGGGCTGGGGGAGGTCAGCCCCAGCATTTT
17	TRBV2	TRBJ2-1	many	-	CASSESPGTPSYNEQFF	TGTGCCAGCAGTGAATCCCCCGGGACACCATCCTACAATGAGCAGTTCTTC
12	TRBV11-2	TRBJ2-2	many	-	CASSPLTGELFF	TGTGCCAGCAGCCCCCTCACCGGGGAGCTGTTTTTT
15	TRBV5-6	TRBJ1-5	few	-	CASSFRTLGNQPQHF	TGTGCCAGCAGCTTCAGGACCCTGGGCAATCAGCCCCAGCATTTT
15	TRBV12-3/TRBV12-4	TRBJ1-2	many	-	CASSPQRGSFYGYTF	TGTGCCAGCAGCCCTCAGCGGGGGAGTTTCTATGGCTACACCTTC
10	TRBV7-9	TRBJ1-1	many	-	CASSAGEAFF	TGTGCCAGCAGCGCAGGGGAAGCTTTCTTT
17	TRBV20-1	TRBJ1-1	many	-	CSARDLGGVVLNTEAFF	TGCAGTGCTAGAGATCTGGGGGGAGTCGTGCTGAACACTGAAGCTTTCTTT
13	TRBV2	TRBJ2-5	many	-	CASNRRKGETQYF	TGTGCCAGCAACAGGCGGAAGGGAGAGACCCAGTACTTC